The clone carrying this T cell receptor (beta chain) was seen a single time. Its antigen is unidentified. A much larger clone differs by one base, so this may be a read error. These data are taken from a study of tumor and adjacent non-tumor tissue in lung cancer. With 6 bases removed from V and 4 bases from J, the gap between germline ends came to 16 bases. Germline V gene data show CDR1 as DFQATT and CDR2 as SNEGSKA (reference sequence). This CDR3 spans 14 amino acids. A modified ARM-PCR protocol with three rounds of nested PCR amplified TCRbeta. Via MiXCR, TCRdb re-called the multiplex PCR reads, giving one row per CDR3 protein. The table shows 70,000 to 90,000 distinct CDR3 sequences, with under 80% occurring only once. Study-wide results and limits: Tumor repertoires had a smaller top 100 clone share than normal lung. TCR diversity was significantly greater in tumor than normal lung tissue.

The template was RNA from unsorted bulk tissue. The sequencing sample was made of lung tumor tissue. The chain has TRBV20-1 and TRBJ2-1; a weak D match, TRBD2 (5 bases). The TCR was taken from a woman between 50 and 59 years old with non-small cell lung cancer. The CDR3 DNA is TGCAGTGCATTATCGAGGGCACTATACAATGAGCAGTTCTTC. Residues: CSALSRALYNEQFF.